This TCR beta chain derives from a study of response to subunit inactivated influenza vaccine. This clonotype has just a few counts. TCRdb re-derived calls from the RT-PCR reads in MiXCR, one entry per CDR3 protein. The sample has about 780,000 distinct CDR3 sequences, under 20% seen once; the top ten hold about a tenth. Trimming cost V 7 bases and J 3 bases; bases outside gene matches: 6. CDR3 length equals 14 residues. Germline V gives CDR1 ENHRY, CDR2 SYGVKD. The receptor was derived from a man over 45 who received an inactivated influenza vaccine. J is TRBJ2-1 and V is TRBV10-3, with 7 positions matching TRBD1. Sequencing used PBMCs from blood, obtained around 5 days after vaccination. CDR3 DNA sequence: TGTGCCATCACTGGACAGGAGAACTACAATGAGCAGTTCTTC. It specifies CAITGQENYNEQFF.